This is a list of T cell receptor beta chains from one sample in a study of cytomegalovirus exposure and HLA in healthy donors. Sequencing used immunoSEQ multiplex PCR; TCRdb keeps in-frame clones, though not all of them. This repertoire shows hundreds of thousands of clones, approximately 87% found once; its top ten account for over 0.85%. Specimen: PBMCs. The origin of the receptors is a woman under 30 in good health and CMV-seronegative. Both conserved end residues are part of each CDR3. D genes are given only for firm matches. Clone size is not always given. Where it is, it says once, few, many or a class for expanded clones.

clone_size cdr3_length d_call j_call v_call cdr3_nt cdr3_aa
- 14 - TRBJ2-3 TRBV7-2 TGTGCCAGCAGCCCGTACAGCATCACAGATACGCAGTATTTT CASSPYSITDTQYF
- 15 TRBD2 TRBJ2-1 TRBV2 TGTGCCAGCAGCGCGACTAGCGGTTCCTACAATGAGCAGTTCTTC CASSATSGSYNEQFF
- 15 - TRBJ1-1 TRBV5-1 TGCGCCAGCAGCTTGGTTCCCGTTATGAACACTGAAGCTTTCTTT CASSLVPVMNTEAFF
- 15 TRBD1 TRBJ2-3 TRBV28 TGTGCCAGCAGTGAGGGACAGGGGGCGTCAGATACGCAGTATTTT CASSEGQGASDTQYF
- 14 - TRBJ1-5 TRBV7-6 TGTGCCAGCAGCTTAGGGGGAGGGCCTGAGCCCCAGCATTTT CASSLGGGPEPQHF
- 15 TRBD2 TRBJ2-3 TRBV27 TGTGCCAGCAGTCGGGGGACTAGCGGAACAGATACGCAGTATTTT CASSRGTSGTDTQYF
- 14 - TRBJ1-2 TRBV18 TGTGCCAGCTCACAGGCGGGGGACGGCTATGGCTACACCTTC CASSQAGDGYGYTF
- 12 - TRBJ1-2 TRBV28 TGTGCCAGCAGTTTGAGGGCGGGTGGCTACACCTTC CASSLRAGGYTF
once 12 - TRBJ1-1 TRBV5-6 TGTGCCAGCAGCTTAGGGGCAGATGAAGCTTTCTTT CASSLGADEAFF
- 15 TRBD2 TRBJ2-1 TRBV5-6 TGTGCCAGCATCAAAGCGGGAGGACCCTACAATGAGCAGTTCTTC CASIKAGGPYNEQFF
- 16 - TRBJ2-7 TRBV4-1 TGCGCCAGCAGCCAACCAGGACAGACCGTCCCGTACGAGCAGTACTTC CASSQPGQTVPYEQYF
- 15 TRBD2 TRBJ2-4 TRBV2 TGTGCCAGCAGCGTCCGGACTAGCGGGAGAGGCATTCAGTACTTC CASSVRTSGRGIQYF
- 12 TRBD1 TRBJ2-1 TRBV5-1 TGCGCCAGCAGCTTGACAGGGGGTGAGCAGTTCTTC CASSLTGGEQFF
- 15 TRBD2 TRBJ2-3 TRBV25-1 TGTGCCAGCAGTGAAGTGACTAGCGGTAGAGATACGCAGTATTTT CASSEVTSGRDTQYF
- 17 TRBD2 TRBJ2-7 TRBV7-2 TGTGCCAGCACTCTGGATTTAGCGGGCATGACCTCCTACGAGCAGTACTTC CASTLDLAGMTSYEQYF
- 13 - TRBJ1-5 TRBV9 TGTGCCAGCGGGGGGGCAGGCAATCAGCCCCAGCATTTT CASGGAGNQPQHF